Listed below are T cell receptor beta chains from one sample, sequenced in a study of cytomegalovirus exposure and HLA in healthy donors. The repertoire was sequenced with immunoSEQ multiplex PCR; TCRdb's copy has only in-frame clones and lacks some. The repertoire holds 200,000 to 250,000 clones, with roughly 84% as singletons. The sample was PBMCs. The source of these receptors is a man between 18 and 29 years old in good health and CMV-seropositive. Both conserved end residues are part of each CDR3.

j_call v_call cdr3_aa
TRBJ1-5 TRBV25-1 CASSEGRWGNQPQHF
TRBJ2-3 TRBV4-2 CASSQGGTSGDTDTQYF
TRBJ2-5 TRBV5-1 CASSFAGIQETQYF
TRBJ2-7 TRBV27 CASSFSRGYEQYF
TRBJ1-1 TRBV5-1 CASSFGTKNTEAFF
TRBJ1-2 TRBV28 CASRGSTGQSNYGYTF
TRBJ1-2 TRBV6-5 CASSYEGPRKSYTF
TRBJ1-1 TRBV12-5 CASGLERWTEAFF
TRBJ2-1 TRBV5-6 CASRLMGGSGSYNEQFF
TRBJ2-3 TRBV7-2 CASSLRGQTDTQYF
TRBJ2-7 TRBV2 CASRSVTPEQYF
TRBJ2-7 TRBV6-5 CASSYAGRSYEQYF
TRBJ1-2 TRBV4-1 CASSQAGHGGADGYTF
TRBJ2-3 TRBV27 CASSLSEGGTQYF
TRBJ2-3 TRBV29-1 CSVPGTSLSDTQYF
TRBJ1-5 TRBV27 CASSLEGSSNQPQHF